Below, 4 T cell receptor beta chains from the same sample are listed, as sequenced in a study of T cells in Graves' hyperthyroidism and ophthalmopathy. Amplified TCR beta CDR3 regions derived from RNA transcripts. During a first-round RT-PCR of the TCR CDR3, the HTBI primer set was used. TCRdb re-derived calls from the multiplex PCR reads in MiXCR, one entry per CDR3 protein. The table records some 740,000 distinct CDR3 sequences, approximately 14% of them present only once. Specimen: blood. All receptors come from a woman between 18 and 30 years old with Graves' hyperthyroidism.

The V gene is TRBV19, the J gene TRBJ2-7; no definite D call. With 3 bases removed from V and 3 bases from J, the gap between germline ends came to 9 bases. The germline V gene encodes CDR1 LNHDA and CDR2 SQIVND (reference sequence). The CDR3 sequence is 13 residues long. The CDR3 coding sequence is TGTGCCAGTAGTATGGCAGGAATCTACGAGCAGTACTTC. It translates to CASSMAGIYEQYF.

In its sample, this clonotype was seen many times. This chain connects TRBV6-2 or TRBV6-3 to TRBJ1-6; D may be TRBD1 (5 bases). The CDR3 is made up of 20 amino acids. V was shortened by 8 bases and J by 8 bases, with 34 bases between the two germline ends. Germline CDR1 and CDR2: MNHEY and SVGEGT. The CDR3 spells CASRSRADSGKWVRDSPLHF. For the CDR3, the DNA is TGTGCCAGCCGGAGTCGGGCAGACAGCGGGAAGTGGGTCCGAGATTCACCCCTCCACTTT.

This clonotype was detected many times. J is TRBJ1-3 and V is TRBV3-1; D gene unclear. Germline values: CDR1 LGHDT, CDR2 YNNKEL (reference sequence). This CDR3 comprises 16 residues. Trimming pared 1 base from V and 0 bases from J, leaving 10 bases between. CDR3 nucleotide sequence: TGTGCCAGCAGCCAAGTGAAGTGGAGCTCTGGAAACACCATATATTTT. Its protein product is CASSQVKWSSGNTIYF.

The sample holds a few counts of this clonotype. The chain links TRBV12-3 or TRBV12-4 to TRBJ1-6; D might be TRBD1 (5 bases). This CDR3 spans 16 amino acids. Trimming removed 6 bases at V and 6 bases at J, with 18 bases between. For the CDR3, the DNA is TGTGCCAGCAGAGAGAGGGGAACCAACCTTAATTCACCCCTCCACTTT. This translates into CASRERGTNLNSPLHF.